This TCR beta chain appears in the sequencing data of a study of cytotoxic CD8 clonotypes in ibrutinib-treated CLL. Study details: Collecting the response samples happened after a median about eleven months of treatment, with a range of 6 to 36. Whole-study results and caveats: Baseline clonality exceeded age-matched healthy donors and tracked circulating CD8+ T-cell counts.

CDR3 length: 15 residues. Germline loops: CDR1 SGHTA, CDR2 FQGTGA. With 5 bases clipped from V and 8 bases from J, the junction kept 9 bases outside the gene matches. Using immunoSEQ multiplex PCR, the repertoire was profiled, and TCRdb retains in-frame clones only, with some absent. Here the sample spans around 200,000 clones, around 70% being singletons. Worth noting for this clone: As yet, its antigen is unknown.

The sample consisted of PBMCs, taken after 12 months of ibrutinib treatment. This sequence joins TRBV7-3 and TRBJ1-6; TRBD1 matches 7 bases. The source of this sequence is a human donor with chronic lymphocytic leukemia. CDR3 sequence: CASSTGTAQHSPLHF. The CDR3 region has the DNA TGTGCCAGCAGCACCGGGACAGCACAACATTCACCCCTCCACTTT.